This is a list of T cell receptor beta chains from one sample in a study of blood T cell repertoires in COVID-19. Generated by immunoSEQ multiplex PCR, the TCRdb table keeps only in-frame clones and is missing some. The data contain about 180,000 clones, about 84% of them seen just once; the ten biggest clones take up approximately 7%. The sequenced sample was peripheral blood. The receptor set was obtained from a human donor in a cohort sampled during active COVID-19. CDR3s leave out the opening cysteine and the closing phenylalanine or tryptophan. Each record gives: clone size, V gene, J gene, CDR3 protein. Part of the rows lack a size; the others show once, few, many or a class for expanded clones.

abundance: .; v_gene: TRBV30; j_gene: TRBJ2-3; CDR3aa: AWSVGLAGATDTQY
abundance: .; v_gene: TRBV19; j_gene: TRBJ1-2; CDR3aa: ASAPDSPRGDYGYT
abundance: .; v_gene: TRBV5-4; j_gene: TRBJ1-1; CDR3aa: ASSSQGMNTEAF
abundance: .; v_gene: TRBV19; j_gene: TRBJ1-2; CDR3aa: ASSPFITNVDRPANYGYT
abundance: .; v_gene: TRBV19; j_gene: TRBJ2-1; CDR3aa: ASSIMGGGDYNEQF
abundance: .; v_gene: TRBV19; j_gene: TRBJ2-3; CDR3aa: ASSISLANTQY
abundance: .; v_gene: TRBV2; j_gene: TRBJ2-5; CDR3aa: ASSTGAGGLEETQY
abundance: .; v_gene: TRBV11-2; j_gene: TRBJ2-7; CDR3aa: ASREAGDLREQY
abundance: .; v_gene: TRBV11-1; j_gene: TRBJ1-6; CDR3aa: ASSSDIMGSPLH
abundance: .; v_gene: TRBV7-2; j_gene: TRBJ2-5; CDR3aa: ASSTQAGGRETQY
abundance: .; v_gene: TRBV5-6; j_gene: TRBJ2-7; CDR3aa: ASSRGTPNSYEQY
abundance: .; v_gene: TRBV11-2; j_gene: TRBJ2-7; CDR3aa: ASSLSGGEQY
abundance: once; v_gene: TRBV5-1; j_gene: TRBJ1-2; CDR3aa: ASSVDQQGANT
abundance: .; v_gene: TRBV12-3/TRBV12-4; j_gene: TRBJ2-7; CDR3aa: ASSGLKHEQY